This T cell receptor beta chain originates from a study of STAT5B mutations in CD4+ large granular lymphocyte leukemia. The assay was run at survey level. This table comes from immunoSEQ multiplex PCR, and its TCRdb copy is limited to in-frame clones, with some not included. Of around 47,000 clones listed, 84% are singletons. Broader study findings: 8/27 top patient clones versus 2/35 control clones were TRBV06-family. Patient CD4-sorted repertoires stayed more clonal than healthy ones after leukemic-clone removal.

The CDR3 runs to 15 residues. The V end was cut by 0 bases, the J end by 8 bases, with 12 bases between. CDR1 SGDLS and CDR2 YYNGEE come from the germline V gene. This clone was recorded only once. Its antigen is as yet unknown. The rearrangement uses TRBV9 and TRBJ1-6; tentative D call: TRBD1 (6 bases). Sequencing used CD4+ T cells from blood buffy coats. The sequence came from a human donor in good health. Here the CDR3 reads CASSVAAGVDSPLHF. CDR3 nucleotides: TGTGCCAGCAGCGTAGCAGCAGGGGTGGATTCACCCCTCCACTTT.